Below are 27 T cell receptor beta chains sequenced from a single sample in a study of shared clonotypes between healthy human individuals. Repertoires were generated with immunoSEQ multiplex PCR, while TCRdb's copy carries only in-frame clones and drops some. The sample comprises approximately 980,000 clones, 70% to 85% of which are singletons, and about 1.5% rests with the top ten. The specimen was memory CD4+ T cells sorted from blood. The subset denotes: CD45RA-negative fraction. Receptors were obtained from a man younger than 35 in good health.

About this clone itself: A read error may explain this, as a much larger clone is one base away. The chain recombines TRBV7-9 with TRBJ1-1, with unresolved D. The CDR3 runs to 12 residues. Germline CDR1 is SEHNR and CDR2 is FQNEAQ (reference sequence). V was shortened by 6 bases and J by 0 bases, with 5 bases between the two germline ends. The CDR3 coding sequence is TGTGCCAGCAGATTAATGAACACTGAAGCTTTCTTT. It yields the protein CASRLMNTEAFF.

The V call is TRBV13, the J call TRBJ2-1; 8 nucleotides agree with TRBD2. The CDR3 sequence is 17 residues long. J gave up 4 bases and V 0 bases, and 8 bases lay outside the gene matches. Germline-derived CDR1 and CDR2 are PRHDT and FYEKMQ (reference sequence). The CDR3 region is CASSLGPLAGRYNEQFF. The CDR3 coding sequence is TGTGCCAGCAGCTTAGGTCCTTTAGCGGGGCGTTACAATGAGCAGTTCTTC.

To note about this clone: Other DNA sequences in this specimen translate into the identical CDR3. The J gene is TRBJ2-1, the V gene TRBV2; 11 bases agree with TRBD2. The V gene end was trimmed by 7 bases and the J gene end by 3 bases; junction bases not matched to a gene: 2. Germline CDR1 is SNHLY and CDR2 is FYNNEI. CDR3 size: 14 residues. CDR3 nucleotide sequence: TGTGCCAGCAAAGGGACTAGCGGCTACAATGAGCAGTTCTTC. Translating gives CASKGTSGYNEQFF.

In this sample, this clone turned up many times. The chain uses TRBV7-2 and TRBJ1-5; D is possibly TRBD1 (6 bases). Trimming stripped 1 base from V and 1 base from J, with 14 bases between. Germline values: CDR1 SGHTA, CDR2 FQGNSA. The CDR3 contains 17 residues. The CDR3 is CASSLVSGRGSNQPQHF. In nucleotides, the CDR3 is TGTGCCAGCAGCTTAGTGAGCGGCAGGGGAAGCAATCAGCCCCAGCATTTT.

V is TRBV5-6 and J is TRBJ1-6, with D perhaps TRBD1 (5 bases). The CDR3 length is 15 residues. CDR1 is SGHDT, CDR2 YYEEEE, per germline. V shed 3 bases and J shed 6 bases, with 13 bases lying between them. The CDR3 DNA follows: TGTGCCAGCAGCTCCCTACGGGGCGCTAATTCACCCCTCCACTTT. Protein: CASSSLRGANSPLHF.

The CDR3 loop reads CASSFTEGTEAFF. CDR3 sequence (DNA): TGCGCCAGCAGCTTTACAGAAGGCACTGAAGCTTTCTTT. The chain uses TRBV5-1 and TRBJ1-1; no reliable D call. V lost 2 bases, J lost 4 bases, and 9 bases lay in between. The germline V gene has CDR1 SGHRS and CDR2 YFSETQ. The CDR3 is 13 amino acids.

Note on this clone: The same CDR3 also results from other DNA sequences found in this sample. The V and J genes are TRBV5-1 and TRBJ1-3; TRBD1 is a possible D gene (5 bases). This CDR3 is built from 13 residues. The germline V and J ends were trimmed by 0 bases and 4 bases, with 5 bases remaining between them. Germline V gives CDR1 SGHRS, CDR2 YFSETQ. The CDR3 sequence: CASSLGQGNTIYF. The DNA of the CDR3 is TGCGCCAGCAGCTTGGGACAGGGAAACACCATATATTTT.

The V gene is TRBV10-3, the J gene TRBJ1-6; the match to TRBD1 covers 11 bases. Trimming cost V 3 bases and J 9 bases; bases outside gene matches: 7. This CDR3 is 16 amino acids long. Germline V gives CDR1 ENHRY, CDR2 SYGVKD. Here the CDR3 reads CAISDFPGTGGSPLHF. CDR3 nucleotide sequence: TGTGCCATCAGTGATTTCCCCGGGACAGGGGGTTCACCCCTCCACTTT.

The chain employs TRBV7-3 and TRBJ2-1; D may be TRBD1 (5 bases). The CDR3 has 16 residues. V dropped 0 bases and J dropped 2 bases, with 11 bases sitting between them. Germline lookup yields CDR1 SGHTA and CDR2 FQGTGA. The CDR3 DNA sequence: TGTGCCAGCAGCTTAACGTCGCTAGGGGCCTACAATGAGCAGTTCTTC. Amino acids: CASSLTSLGAYNEQFF.

The CDR3 nucleotides read TGCAGTGCTGGCTGGGAGGGGGCGGACACCTTC. Residues: CSAGWEGADTF. The V and J genes are TRBV20-1 and TRBJ1-2, with 7 bases matching TRBD1. Germline lookup yields CDR1 DFQATT and CDR2 SNEGSKA (reference sequence). This CDR3 has 11 amino acids. V shed 5 bases and J 12 bases; nucleotides not matched to a gene: 9.

This clone was counted only a few times. The V call is TRBV4-1, the J call TRBJ2-2; no firm D call. The CDR3 is 12 residues long. Germline V gives CDR1 MGHRA, CDR2 YSYEKL. The ends were cut back, 8 bases at V and 5 bases at J, with 9 bases in the middle. For the CDR3, the DNA is TGCGCCAGCCGAAGGGAAACCGGGGAGCTGTTTTTT. Amino acid sequence: CASRRETGELFF.

Notes on this clone: Other DNA variants within this sample encode the same CDR3. This sequence joins TRBV20-1 and TRBJ1-2; D remains ambiguous. This CDR3 is 10 amino acids long. V was clipped by 3 bases and J by 7 bases, with 6 bases between them. Looked up from germline, CDR1 is DFQATT and CDR2 is SNEGSKA (reference sequence). The CDR3 spells CSASGVGYTF. CDR3 coding DNA: TGCAGTGCTAGCGGGGTTGGCTACACCTTC.

J is TRBJ2-2 and V is TRBV7-3; D unresolved. CDR3 size: 12 residues. V dropped 5 bases and J dropped 8 bases, with 9 bases sitting between them. Germline CDR1 is SGHTA and CDR2 is FQGTGA. CDR3 coding DNA: TGTGCCAGCAGCCCGCGATTGGGGGAGCTGTTTTTT. It is translated as CASSPRLGELFF.

The chain employs TRBV21-1 and TRBJ2-3. TRBV21-1 constitutes a pseudogene. There are 15 residues in the CDR3. The CDR3 sequence: CASPRAPLSTDTQYF. The CDR3 DNA is TGTGCCAGCCCTAGGGCGCCTCTAAGCACAGATACGCAGTATTTT.

The chain has TRBV11-2 and TRBJ2-7; tentative D call: TRBD2 (6 bases). V lost 5 bases, J lost 0 bases, and 17 bases lay in between. Germline V gives CDR1 SGHAT, CDR2 FQNNGV. This CDR3 is built from 16 residues. This CDR3 is CASSGLSGLSSYEQYF. The CDR3 region has the DNA TGTGCCAGCAGCGGACTCAGCGGGCTCAGCTCCTACGAGCAGTACTTC.

The genes are TRBV27 and TRBJ1-1; TRBD1 agrees at 7 bases. J was trimmed by 10 bases and V by 6 bases; bases with no gene match: 8. The CDR3 is 12 residues long. Germline V lookup: CDR1 MNHEY, CDR2 SMNVEV (reference sequence). The CDR3 spells CASSRGGEGAFF. DNA for the CDR3: TGTGCCAGCAGCAGGGGGGGAGAGGGAGCTTTCTTT.

The count of this clone is one. This same CDR3 is encoded by further DNA sequences in the sample. The V gene is TRBV6-5, the J gene TRBJ2-3, with D unclear. The V and J ends lost 5 bases and 1 base respectively, with 4 bases between them. This CDR3 is 12 amino acids long. Germline V gene data show CDR1 as MNHEY and CDR2 as SVGAGI. The CDR3, as DNA: TGTGCCAGCAGTCGCGGCACAGATACGCAGTATTTT. It codes for CASSRGTDTQYF.

This clone has a handful of counts. The CDR3 sequence: CASTPEQGRGYGYTF. The DNA for the CDR3 is TGTGCCAGTACCCCAGAGCAGGGAAGAGGGTATGGCTACACCTTC. The rearrangement uses TRBV19 and TRBJ1-2; D perhaps matches TRBD1 (5 bases). The germline V gene encodes CDR1 LNHDA and CDR2 SQIVND (reference sequence). The CDR3 is 15 amino acids. Trimming cost V 7 bases and J 5 bases, with 20 bases left between them.

The V gene is TRBV6-1, the J gene TRBJ2-5; TRBD1 aligns across 7 bases. Trimming removed 3 bases from V and 1 base from J; junction bases left unmatched: 5. Germline assignment: CDR1 MNHNS and CDR2 SASEGT. This CDR3 region has 15 residues. The DNA for the CDR3 is TGTGCCAGCAGTGAGCCAGGGGGAATCCAAGAGACCCAGTACTTC. The encoded protein is CASSEPGGIQETQYF.

Here the CDR3 reads CASSFRGLADTYF. CDR3 sequence (DNA): TGTGCCAGCAGCTTTCGGGGACTAGCGGACACGTACTTC. J is TRBJ2-7 and V is TRBV7-8; 11 bases agree with TRBD2. The trim removed 3 bases at V and 12 bases at J, leaving 7 bases unmatched. The CDR3 covers 13 residues. Germline V gives CDR1 SGHVS, CDR2 FQNEAQ.

The rearrangement uses TRBV7-3 and TRBJ2-1; D is undetermined. Per germline, CDR1 SGHTA and CDR2 FQGTGA. V was pared by 5 bases and J by 1 base, with 12 bases between. The CDR3 runs 15 residues. The DNA of the CDR3 is TGTGCCAGCAGCCGTACTGGGCTATCCTACAATGAGCAGTTCTTC. Amino acid sequence: CASSRTGLSYNEQFF. Full variable domain (outside the CDR3, taken from reference TRBV7-3 and TRBJ2-1): GAGVSQTPSNKVTEKGKYVELRCDPISGHTALYWYRQSLGQGPEFLIYFQGTGAADDSGLPNDRFFAVRPEGSVSTLKIQRTERGDSAVYLCASSRTGLSYNEQFFGPGTRLTVL.

This clone was counted once. The V and J genes are TRBV5-4 and TRBJ2-7; either TRBD1 or TRBD2 may fit D (5 bases each). V shed 0 bases and J shed 6 bases, with 16 bases lying between them. Germline V gene lookup returns CDR1 SGHNT and CDR2 YYREEE (reference sequence). The CDR3 has 15 amino acids. CDR3 bases: TGTGCCAGCAGCTTGGGGGGGTTAGGGAAGTTCGAGCAGTACTTC. Residues: CASSLGGLGKFEQYF. Supplemented by reference TRBV5-4 and TRBJ2-7, the full variable domain reads ETGVTQSPTHLIKTRGQQVTLRCSSQSGHNTVSWYQQALGQGPQFIFQYYREEENGRGNFPPRFSGLQFPNYSSELNVNALELDDSALYLCASSLGGLGKFEQYFGPGTRLTVT.

The rearrangement links TRBV10-3 to TRBJ2-1, with D perhaps matching TRBD1 or TRBD2 (5 bases each). Germline-derived CDR1 and CDR2 are ENHRY and SYGVKD. Trimming left V 3 bases short and J 3 bases short, with 12 bases between. The CDR3 covers 15 residues. The chain's CDR3 is CAISEGQGDYNEQFF. CDR3 nucleotides: TGTGCCATCAGTGAAGGCCAGGGAGACTACAATGAGCAGTTCTTC.

This clone was seen at least ten times. The rearrangement joins TRBV6-1 to TRBJ2-2; 11 nucleotides line up with TRBD1. CDR1 is MNHNS and CDR2 is SASEGT in the germline V gene. This CDR3 is 17 amino acids long. V was pared by 3 bases and J by 4 bases, with 7 bases of the junction left unmatched. The CDR3 sequence: CASSDGQGAVGTGELFF. CDR3 nucleotides: TGTGCCAGCAGTGATGGACAGGGGGCAGTCGGCACCGGGGAGCTGTTTTTT.

V usage is TRBV10-1 and J usage is TRBJ2-7, with D perhaps TRBD2 (5 bases). The germline V and J ends were trimmed by 6 bases and 3 bases, with 21 bases remaining between them. Germline V gene lookup returns CDR1 WNHNN and CDR2 SYGVQD (reference sequence). The CDR3 runs to 16 residues. CDR3 nucleotide sequence: TGCGCCAGCAGCGAGGCTGGTCGGGGAGAAGGCTACGAGCAGTACTTC. Its protein product is CASSEAGRGEGYEQYF.

The rearrangement joins TRBV7-9 to TRBJ1-2; D possibly corresponds to TRBD1 (6 bases). This CDR3 comprises 13 residues. V lost 6 bases and J lost 4, with 12 bases in between. Germline CDR1 and CDR2: SEHNR and FQNEAQ (reference sequence). DNA for the CDR3: TGTGCCAGCAGGACCGGGACAACCTATGGCTACACCTTC. Amino acid sequence: CASRTGTTYGYTF.

This clone was counted only a few times. The chain is built from TRBV2 and TRBJ2-1; 10 bases agree with TRBD2. The length of the CDR3 is 14 residues. Germline V lookup: CDR1 SNHLY, CDR2 FYNNEI. V shed 8 bases, J shed 1 base, and the junction held 2 bases outside the gene matches. The CDR3 here is CASLAGESYNEQFF. The CDR3 bases are TGTGCCAGCCTAGCGGGAGAGTCCTACAATGAGCAGTTCTTC. Looking up the rest from reference TRBV2 and TRBJ2-1 gives the full variable domain: EPEVTQTPSHQVTQMGQEVILRCVPISNHLYFYWYRQILGQKVEFLVSFYNNEISEKSEIFDDQFSVERPDGSNFTLKIRSTKLEDSAMYFCASLAGESYNEQFFGPGTRLTVL.